The clone carrying this TCR beta chain was found many times. Its antigen remains unknown. In the ophthalmopathy cohort, Clinical Activity Score was at least 3, NOSPECS grade at least 4, and duration under 3 months. Diagnoses were established using clinical symptoms, serum thyroxine and TRAb, thyroid ultrasound and orbital computed tomography. There were TCR beta CDR3 regions amplified from RNA transcripts. First-round RT-PCR of the TCR CDR3 relied on the HTBI primer set. MiXCR, applied by TCRdb to the multiplex PCR reads, yields one record per CDR3 protein. The sample holds around 520,000 distinct CDR3 sequences, roughly 25% seen once. The data stem from a study of T cells in Graves' hyperthyroidism and ophthalmopathy. The study, taken as a whole, reports: Among clonotypes expanded in thyroid above 0.001, most were also found in blood. In validation, the model predicted ophthalmopathy. These predictions came a median roughly 6.5 months before onset.

The material sequenced was blood. The origin of this receptor is a woman aged 25 to 39 with Graves' ophthalmopathy.

The CDR3: CASRGPPGQGRLGSGNTIYF. The CDR3 coding sequence is TGTGCCAGCAGAGGCCCACCGGGACAGGGTAGATTGGGTTCTGGAAACACCATATATTTT. The chain employs TRBV6-4 and TRBJ1-3; 9 bases are shared with TRBD1. V was clipped by 6 bases and J by 1 base; unmatched bases: 19. The CDR3 sequence is 20 residues long. Germline-derived CDR1 and CDR2 are MRHNA and SNTAGT.